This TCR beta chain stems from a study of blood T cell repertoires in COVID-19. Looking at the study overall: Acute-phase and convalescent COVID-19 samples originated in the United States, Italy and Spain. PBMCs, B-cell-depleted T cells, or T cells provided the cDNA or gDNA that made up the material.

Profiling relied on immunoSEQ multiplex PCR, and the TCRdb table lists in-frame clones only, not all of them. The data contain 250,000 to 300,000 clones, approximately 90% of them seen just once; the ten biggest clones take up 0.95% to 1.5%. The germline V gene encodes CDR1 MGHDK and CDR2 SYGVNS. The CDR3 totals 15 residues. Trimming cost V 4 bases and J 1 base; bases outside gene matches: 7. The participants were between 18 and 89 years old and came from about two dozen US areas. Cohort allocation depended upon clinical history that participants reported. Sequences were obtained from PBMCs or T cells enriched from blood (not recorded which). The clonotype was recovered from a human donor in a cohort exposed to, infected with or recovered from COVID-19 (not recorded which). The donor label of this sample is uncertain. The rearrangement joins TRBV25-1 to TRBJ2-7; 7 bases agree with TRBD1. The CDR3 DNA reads TGTGCCAGCAGTGCCGCGAACAGGGGTTCCTACGAGCAGTACTTC. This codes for CASSAANRGSYEQYF.